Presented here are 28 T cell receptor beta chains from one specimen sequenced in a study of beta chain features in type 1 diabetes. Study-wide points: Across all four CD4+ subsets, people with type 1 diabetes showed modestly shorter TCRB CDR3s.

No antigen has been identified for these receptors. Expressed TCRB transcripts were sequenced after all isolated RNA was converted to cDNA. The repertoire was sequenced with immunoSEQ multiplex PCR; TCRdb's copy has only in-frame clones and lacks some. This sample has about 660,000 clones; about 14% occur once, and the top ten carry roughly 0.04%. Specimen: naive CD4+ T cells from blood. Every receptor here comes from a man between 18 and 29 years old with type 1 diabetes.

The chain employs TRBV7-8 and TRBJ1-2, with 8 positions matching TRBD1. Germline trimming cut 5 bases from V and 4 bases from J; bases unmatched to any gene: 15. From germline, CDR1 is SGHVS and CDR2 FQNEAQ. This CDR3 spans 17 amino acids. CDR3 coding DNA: TGTGCCAGCAGCCTAGACCTGGGGCAGGACAGGGCCTATGGCTACACCTTC. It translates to CASSLDLGQDRAYGYTF. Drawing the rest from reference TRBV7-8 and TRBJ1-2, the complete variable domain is GAGVSQSPRYKVAKRGQDVALRCDPISGHVSLFWYQQALGQGPEFLTYFQNEAQLDKSGLPSDRFFAERPEGSVSTLKIQRTQQEDSAVYLCASSLDLGQDRAYGYTFGSGTRLTVV.

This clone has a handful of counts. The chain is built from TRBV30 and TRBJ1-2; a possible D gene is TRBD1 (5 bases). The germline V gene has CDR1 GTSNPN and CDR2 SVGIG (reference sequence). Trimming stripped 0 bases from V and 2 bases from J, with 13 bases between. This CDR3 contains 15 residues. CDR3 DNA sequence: TGTGCCTGGAGTGTACCCTTTGCAGGGAACTATGGCTACACCTTC. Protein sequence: CAWSVPFAGNYGYTF.

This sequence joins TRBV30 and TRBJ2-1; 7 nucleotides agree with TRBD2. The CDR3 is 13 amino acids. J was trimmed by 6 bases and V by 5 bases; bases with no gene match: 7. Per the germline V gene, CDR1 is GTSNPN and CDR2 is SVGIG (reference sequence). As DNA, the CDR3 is TGTGCCTGGTCCAGACTAGCACCCAATGAGCAGTTCTTC. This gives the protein CAWSRLAPNEQFF.

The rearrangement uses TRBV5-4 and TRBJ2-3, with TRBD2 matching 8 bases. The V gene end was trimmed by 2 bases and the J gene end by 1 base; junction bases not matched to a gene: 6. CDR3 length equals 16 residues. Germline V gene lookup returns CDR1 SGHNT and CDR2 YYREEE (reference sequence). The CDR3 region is CASSFPGGPGTDTQYF. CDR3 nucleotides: TGTGCCAGCAGCTTTCCGGGAGGGCCAGGCACAGATACGCAGTATTTT.

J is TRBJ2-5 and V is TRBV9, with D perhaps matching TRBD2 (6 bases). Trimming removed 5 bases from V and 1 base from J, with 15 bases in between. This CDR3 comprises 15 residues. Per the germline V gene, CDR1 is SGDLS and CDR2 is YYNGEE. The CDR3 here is CASSLAGRSQETQYF. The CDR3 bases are TGTGCCAGCAGTCTCGCGGGGCGCTCCCAAGAGACCCAGTACTTC.

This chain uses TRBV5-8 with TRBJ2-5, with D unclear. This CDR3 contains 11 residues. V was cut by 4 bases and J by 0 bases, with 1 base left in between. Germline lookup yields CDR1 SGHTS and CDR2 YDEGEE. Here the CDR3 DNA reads TGTGCCAGCAGCAACCAAGAGACCCAGTACTTC. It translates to CASSNQETQYF.

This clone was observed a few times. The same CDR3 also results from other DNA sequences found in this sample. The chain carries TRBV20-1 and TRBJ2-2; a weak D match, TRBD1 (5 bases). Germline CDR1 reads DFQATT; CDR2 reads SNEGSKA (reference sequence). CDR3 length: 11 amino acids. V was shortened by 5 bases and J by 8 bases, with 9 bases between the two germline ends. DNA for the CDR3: TGCAGTGCTCCCCGGACAGGGGAGCTGTTTTTT. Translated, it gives CSAPRTGELFF.

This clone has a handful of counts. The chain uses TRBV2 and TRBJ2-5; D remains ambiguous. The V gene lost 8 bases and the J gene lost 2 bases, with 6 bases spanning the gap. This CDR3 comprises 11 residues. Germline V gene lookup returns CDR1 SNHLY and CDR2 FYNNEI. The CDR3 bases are TGTGCCAGCTTGCGTCAAGAGACCCAGTACTTC. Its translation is CASLRQETQYF.

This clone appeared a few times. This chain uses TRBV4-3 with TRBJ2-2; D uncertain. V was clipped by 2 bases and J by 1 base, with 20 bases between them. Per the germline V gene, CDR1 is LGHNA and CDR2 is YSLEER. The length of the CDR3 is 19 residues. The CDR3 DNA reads TGCGCCAGCAGCCAACCTTGGCGCGGCCAGGAGAAGAACACCGGGGAGCTGTTTTTT. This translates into CASSQPWRGQEKNTGELFF.

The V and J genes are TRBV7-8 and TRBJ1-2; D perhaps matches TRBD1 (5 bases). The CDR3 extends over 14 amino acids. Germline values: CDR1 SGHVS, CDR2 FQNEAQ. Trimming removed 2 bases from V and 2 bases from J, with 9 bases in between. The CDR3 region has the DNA TGTGCCAGCAGCTTAAAGGCAGGGAACTATGGCTACACCTTC. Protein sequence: CASSLKAGNYGYTF. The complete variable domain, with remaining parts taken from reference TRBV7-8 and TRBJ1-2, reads GAGVSQSPRYKVAKRGQDVALRCDPISGHVSLFWYQQALGQGPEFLTYFQNEAQLDKSGLPSDRFFAERPEGSVSTLKIQRTQQEDSAVYLCASSLKAGNYGYTFGSGTRLTVV.

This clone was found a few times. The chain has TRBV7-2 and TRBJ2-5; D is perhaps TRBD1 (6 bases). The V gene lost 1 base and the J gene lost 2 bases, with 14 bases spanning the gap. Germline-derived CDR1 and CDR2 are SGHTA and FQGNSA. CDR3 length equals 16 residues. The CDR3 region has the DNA TGTGCCAGCAGCTTAGTTGACAGGCCTAGGCAAGAGACCCAGTACTTC. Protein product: CASSLVDRPRQETQYF.

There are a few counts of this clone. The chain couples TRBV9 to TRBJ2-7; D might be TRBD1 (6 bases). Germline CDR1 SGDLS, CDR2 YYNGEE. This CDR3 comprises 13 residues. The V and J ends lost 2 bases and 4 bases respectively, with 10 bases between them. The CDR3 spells CASSVMTGYEQYF. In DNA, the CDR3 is TGTGCCAGCAGCGTTATGACAGGATACGAGCAGTACTTC.

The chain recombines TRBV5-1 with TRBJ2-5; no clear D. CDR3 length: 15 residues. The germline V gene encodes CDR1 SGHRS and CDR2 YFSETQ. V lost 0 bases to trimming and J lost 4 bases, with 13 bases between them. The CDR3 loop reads CASSLAEGLRETQYF. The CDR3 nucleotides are TGCGCCAGCAGCTTGGCCGAAGGTTTACGAGAGACCCAGTACTTC. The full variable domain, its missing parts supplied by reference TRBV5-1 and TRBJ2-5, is KAGVTQTPRYLIKTRGQQVTLSCSPISGHRSVSWYQQTPGQGLQFLFEYFSETQRNKGNFPGRFSGRQFSNSRSEMNVSTLELGDSALYLCASSLAEGLRETQYFGPGTRLLVL.

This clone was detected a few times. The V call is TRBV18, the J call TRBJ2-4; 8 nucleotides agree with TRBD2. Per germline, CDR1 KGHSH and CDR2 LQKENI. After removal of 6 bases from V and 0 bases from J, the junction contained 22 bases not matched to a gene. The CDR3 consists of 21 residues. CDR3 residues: CASSLISLVTSGTLAKNIQYF. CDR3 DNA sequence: TGTGCCAGCTCTCTCATCTCGTTAGTCACTAGCGGCACTCTAGCCAAAAACATTCAGTACTTC.

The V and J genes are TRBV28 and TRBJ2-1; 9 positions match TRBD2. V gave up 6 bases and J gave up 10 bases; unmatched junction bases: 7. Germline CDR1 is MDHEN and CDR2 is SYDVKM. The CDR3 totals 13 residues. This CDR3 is CASRASGAPEQFF. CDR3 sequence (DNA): TGTGCCAGCAGGGCTAGCGGGGCGCCCGAGCAGTTCTTC.

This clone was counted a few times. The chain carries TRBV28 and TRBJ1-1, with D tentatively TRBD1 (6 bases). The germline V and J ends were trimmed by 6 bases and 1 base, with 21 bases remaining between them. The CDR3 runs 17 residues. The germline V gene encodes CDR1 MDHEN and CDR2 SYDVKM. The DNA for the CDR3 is TGTGCCAGCAGGTCGGCCGGGACACCGGCTTCGAACACTGAAGCTTTCTTT. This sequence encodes CASRSAGTPASNTEAFF.

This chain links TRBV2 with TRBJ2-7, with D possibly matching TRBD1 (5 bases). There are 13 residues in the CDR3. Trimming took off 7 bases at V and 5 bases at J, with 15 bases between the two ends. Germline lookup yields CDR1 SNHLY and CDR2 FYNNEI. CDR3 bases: TGTGCCAGCACCAGGCAGGGTCGGCACGAGCAGTACTTC. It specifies CASTRQGRHEQYF.

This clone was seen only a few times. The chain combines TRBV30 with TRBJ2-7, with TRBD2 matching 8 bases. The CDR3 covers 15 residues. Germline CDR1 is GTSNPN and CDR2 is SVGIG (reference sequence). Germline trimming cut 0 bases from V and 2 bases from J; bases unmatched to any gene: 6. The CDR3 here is CAWSVKISGTYEQYF. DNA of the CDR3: TGTGCCTGGAGTGTAAAGATTAGCGGGACCTACGAGCAGTACTTC.

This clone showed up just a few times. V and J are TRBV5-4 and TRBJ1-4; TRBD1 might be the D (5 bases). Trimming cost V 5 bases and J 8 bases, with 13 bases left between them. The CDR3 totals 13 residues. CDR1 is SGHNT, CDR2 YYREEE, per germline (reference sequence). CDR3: CASRAPWDEKLFF. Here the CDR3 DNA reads TGTGCCAGCAGAGCTCCATGGGACGAAAAACTGTTTTTT.

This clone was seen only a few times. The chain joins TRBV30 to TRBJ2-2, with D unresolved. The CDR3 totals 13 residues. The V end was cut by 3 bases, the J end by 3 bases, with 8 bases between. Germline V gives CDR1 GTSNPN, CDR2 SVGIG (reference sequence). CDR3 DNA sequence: TGTGCCTGGAGATGGGCGGACACCGGGGAGCTGTTTTTT. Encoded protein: CAWRWADTGELFF.

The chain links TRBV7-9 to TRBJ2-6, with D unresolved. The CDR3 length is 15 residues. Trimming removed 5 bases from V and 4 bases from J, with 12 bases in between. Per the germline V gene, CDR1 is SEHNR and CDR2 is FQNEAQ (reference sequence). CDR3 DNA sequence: TGTGCCAGCAGCACTGCCCCGGACGGGGCCAACGTCCTGACTTTC. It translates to CASSTAPDGANVLTF.

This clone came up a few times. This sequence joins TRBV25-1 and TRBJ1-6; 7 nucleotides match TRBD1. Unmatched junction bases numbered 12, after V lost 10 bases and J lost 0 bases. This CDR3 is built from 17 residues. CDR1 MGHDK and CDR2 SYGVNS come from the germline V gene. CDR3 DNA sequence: TGTGCCAACAACTCCGGGACAGAGAGCTCCTATAATTCACCCCTCCACTTT. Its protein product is CANNSGTESSYNSPLHF.

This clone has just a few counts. CDR3 region: CASSERGPSYEQYF. In DNA, the CDR3 is TGTGCCAGCAGCGAGCGGGGGCCCTCCTACGAGCAGTACTTC. The V and J genes are TRBV7-9 and TRBJ2-7; 8 bases are shared with TRBD2. The CDR3 extends over 14 amino acids. V dropped 5 bases and J dropped 0; count of bases not matched to a gene: 3. Germline assignment: CDR1 SEHNR and CDR2 FQNEAQ (reference sequence).

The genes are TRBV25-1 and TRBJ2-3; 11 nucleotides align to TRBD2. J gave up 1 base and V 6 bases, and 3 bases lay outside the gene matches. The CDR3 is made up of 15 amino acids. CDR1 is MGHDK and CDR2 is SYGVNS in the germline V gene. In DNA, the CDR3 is TGTGCCAGCAGGGGACTAGCGGAACGCACAGATACGCAGTATTTT. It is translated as CASRGLAERTDTQYF.

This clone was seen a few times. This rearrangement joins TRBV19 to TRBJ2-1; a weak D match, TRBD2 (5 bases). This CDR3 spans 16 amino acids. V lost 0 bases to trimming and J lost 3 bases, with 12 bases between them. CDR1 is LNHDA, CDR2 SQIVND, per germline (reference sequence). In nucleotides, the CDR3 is TGTGCCAGTAGTATAGATCGCGGTCGGGGCTACAATGAGCAGTTCTTC. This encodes CASSIDRGRGYNEQFF.

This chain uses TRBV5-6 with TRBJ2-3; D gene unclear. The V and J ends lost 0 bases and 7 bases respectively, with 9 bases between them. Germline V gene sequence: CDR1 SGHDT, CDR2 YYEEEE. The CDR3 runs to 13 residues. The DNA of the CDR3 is TGTGCCAGCAGCTTGGACTCCCCTTATACGCAGTATTTT. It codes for CASSLDSPYTQYF.

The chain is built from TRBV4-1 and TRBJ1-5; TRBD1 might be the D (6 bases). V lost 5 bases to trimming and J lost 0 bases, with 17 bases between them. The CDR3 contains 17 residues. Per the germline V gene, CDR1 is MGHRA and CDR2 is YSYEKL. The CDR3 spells CASSSARGGNSNQPQHF. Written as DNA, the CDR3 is TGCGCCAGCAGCTCGGCTAGAGGGGGGAATAGCAATCAGCCCCAGCATTTT.

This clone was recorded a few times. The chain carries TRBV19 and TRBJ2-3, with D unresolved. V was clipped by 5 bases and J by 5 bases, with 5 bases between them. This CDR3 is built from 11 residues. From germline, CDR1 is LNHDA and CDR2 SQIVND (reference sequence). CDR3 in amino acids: CASSPGDTQYF. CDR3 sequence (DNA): TGTGCCAGTAGTCCGGGAGATACGCAGTATTTT.